The next 3 T cell receptor beta chains were all read from a single sample in a study of control samples from healthy donors and cancer patients. The protocol was immunoSEQ multiplex PCR, while the TCRdb copy is restricted to in-frame clones and leaves out a portion. The table lists about 61,000 clones, roughly 89% of them singletons, with 5.5% to 7% in the top ten. Sequenced input: PBMCs. The receptors derive from a man between 60 and 70 years old with colorectal cancer.

The rearrangement joins TRBV4-1 to TRBJ2-7; 7 bases agree with TRBD2. Germline CDR1 MGHRA, CDR2 YSYEKL. CDR3 length equals 16 residues. Trimming cost V 0 bases and J 3 bases; bases outside gene matches: 8. The CDR3 nucleotides are TGCGCCAGCAGCCAAGACTGGGAGGGGACCTACTACGAGCAGTACTTC. Protein: CASSQDWEGTYYEQYF.

V is TRBV27 and J is TRBJ2-3, with 16 bases that match TRBD2. Looked up from germline, CDR1 is MNHEY and CDR2 is SMNVEV (reference sequence). The junction had 8 bases not matched to a gene; V was cut back by 6 bases and J by 5 bases. The CDR3 consists of 17 residues. CDR3 region: CASRMGLAGGRVDTQYF. The CDR3 DNA is TGTGCCAGCAGAATGGGACTAGCGGGGGGGCGTGTAGATACGCAGTATTTT.

This clone was seen a handful of times. This chain uses TRBV10-1 with TRBJ1-2, with a possible D match to TRBD1 (5 bases). CDR3 length: 14 residues. V lost 2 bases and J 2 bases, leaving 9 bases between the germline ends. Germline V gene lookup returns CDR1 WNHNN and CDR2 SYGVQD (reference sequence). The chain's CDR3 is CASSEVWGNYGYTF. CDR3 DNA: TGCGCCAGCAGTGAGGTGTGGGGGAACTATGGCTACACCTTC.